What follows are 27 T cell receptor beta chains derived from one specimen sequenced in a study of human thymus T cells. Sequencing was performed with immunoSEQ multiplex PCR; in TCRdb, only in-frame clones are kept and a portion is missing. Altogether some 120,000 clones are present, about 93% being singletons, with the ten largest covering under 0.025%. Obtained as resections during corrective heart surgery, the thymus tissue was then studied. The sample taken for sequencing was thymus tissue. These receptors were taken from a boy under two years old with a congenital heart defect but otherwise immunologically healthy.

The V call is TRBV6-1, the J call TRBJ1-6; D not certain. Germline CDR1 reads MNHNS; CDR2 reads SASEGT. The CDR3 spans 17 residues. Trimming shortened V by 6 bases and J by 7 bases, and 22 bases separated the two germline ends. The chain's CDR3 is CASSEFRPTLFNSPLHF. DNA for the CDR3: TGTGCCAGCAGCGAATTTCGACCCACCCTCTTCAATTCACCCCTCCACTTT.

The chain carries TRBV6-5 and TRBJ1-3; D call uncertain. The germline gives CDR1 MNHEY, CDR2 SVGAGI. V lost 3 bases and J lost 10, with 13 bases in between. This CDR3 spans 13 amino acids. The CDR3 DNA is TGTGCCAGCAGTTATGGACCCGCCGGGACCATATATTTT. This encodes CASSYGPAGTIYF.

The V gene is TRBV10-2, the J gene TRBJ2-7; possible D gene TRBD2, 6 bases. Germline V CDR1 and CDR2: WSHSY, SAAADI. CDR3 length: 13 residues. The V and J ends lost 10 bases and 0 bases respectively, with 13 bases between them. As DNA, the CDR3 is TGCGCCACCAAGCGGGTATACTCCTACGAGCAGTACTTC. Protein product: CATKRVYSYEQYF.

The chain combines TRBV25-1 with TRBJ1-1; D might be TRBD1 (5 bases). Germline CDR1 reads MGHDK; CDR2 reads SYGVNS. The CDR3 has 14 amino acids. Trimming pared 4 bases from V and 4 bases from J, leaving 13 bases between. CDR3 nucleotides: TGTGCCAGCAGTGTCGGGCCGAGGGGCACTGAAGCTTTCTTT. It translates to CASSVGPRGTEAFF.

This clone was observed once. The germline gene is not matched at one end of the junction; a read error may be the cause. The chain combines TRBV7-9 with TRBJ2-2; the match to TRBD2 covers 7 bases. CDR1 is SEHNR and CDR2 is FQNEAQ in the germline V gene (reference sequence). The CDR3 covers 15 residues. The CDR3 coding sequence is TGTGCCAGCAGCTTAAAGACTAGCAACCCCGGGAAGCTGTTTTTT. Its translation is CASSLKTSNPGKLFF.

The CDR3 coding sequence is TGTGCCAGCAATCCTTCTCAGGGGGACCCCCAAGAGACCCAGTACTTC. Translated: CASNPSQGDPQETQYF. This chain joins TRBV2 and TRBJ2-5; TRBD1 matches 7 bases. The V segment lost 7 bases and the J segment 1 base; nucleotides outside the gene matches: 12. CDR1 is SNHLY and CDR2 is FYNNEI in the germline V gene. The CDR3 length is 16 residues. The variable domain in full, with the rest retrieved from reference TRBV2 and TRBJ2-5, is EPEVTQTPSHQVTQMGQEVILRCVPISNHLYFYWYRQILGQKVEFLVSFYNNEISEKSEIFDDQFSVERPDGSNFTLKIRSTKLEDSAMYFCASNPSQGDPQETQYFGPGTRLLVL.

V and J are TRBV9 and TRBJ1-2; 8 bases agree with TRBD1. Germline lookup yields CDR1 SGDLS and CDR2 YYNGEE. This CDR3 is 17 amino acids long. Losses at the gene ends were 0 bases for V and 5 bases for J; bases not matched to a gene: 12. The CDR3 DNA is TGTGCCAGCAGCGTAGGGGCAAGGGGCCGACAGGGGTATGGCTACACCTTC. Translated, it gives CASSVGARGRQGYGYTF.

Of note for this clone: It is likely a read error, because the conserved phenylalanine at the end of the CDR3 is missing. No DNA is shown, since the ends of the CDR3 on it are uncertain; the CDR3 is the one TCRdb lists. The gene calls are TRBV7-2 and TRBJ1-1. The length of the CDR3 is 14 amino acids, counting both ends. The germline V gene encodes CDR1 SGHTA and CDR2 FQGNSA. The CDR3 is CASSLEIWGTAYFG.

This sequence joins TRBV6-4 and TRBJ1-4, with D unresolved. The V and J ends lost 2 bases and 4 bases respectively, with 8 bases between them. The CDR3 covers 14 residues. From germline, CDR1 is MRHNA and CDR2 SNTAGT. The CDR3 sequence: CASSDRTINEKLFF. The DNA for the CDR3 is TGTGCCAGCAGTGACCGTACCATTAATGAAAAACTGTTTTTT.

This chain connects TRBV5-5 to TRBJ1-6; possibly TRBD1 for D (5 bases). Trimming left V 4 bases short and J 0 bases short, with 14 bases between. CDR3 length equals 17 residues. Per germline, CDR1 SGHKS and CDR2 YYEKEE (reference sequence). CDR3 protein: CASSRMGPLSYNSPLHF. CDR3 nucleotide sequence: TGTGCCAGCAGCCGAATGGGGCCCCTCTCCTATAATTCACCCCTCCACTTT.

The rearrangement uses TRBV6-6 and TRBJ2-7; D is ambiguous. CDR3 length: 14 amino acids. V lost 5 bases to trimming and J lost 0 bases, with 11 bases between them. From germline, CDR1 is MNHNY and CDR2 SVGAGI (reference sequence). The CDR3: CASSHLLGSYEQYF. Here the CDR3 DNA reads TGTGCCAGCAGTCACCTTTTGGGCTCCTACGAGCAGTACTTC.

V and J are TRBV7-8 and TRBJ2-7; D not resolved. V was trimmed by 2 bases and J by 3 bases, leaving 8 bases between them. CDR1 is SGHVS and CDR2 is FQNEAQ in the germline V gene. The CDR3 is made up of 13 amino acids. The CDR3 loop is CASSLNRNYEQYF. The CDR3, as DNA: TGTGCCAGCAGCTTAAACAGAAACTACGAGCAGTACTTC.

The V and J genes are TRBV6-1 and TRBJ1-2; tentative D call: TRBD1 (5 bases). The CDR3 is made up of 15 amino acids. The germline gives CDR1 MNHNS, CDR2 SASEGT. The V end lost 10 bases, the J end lost 1 base, and 19 bases lay between the germline ends. CDR3 sequence: CATHMGGTFNYGYTF. DNA for the CDR3: TGTGCCACCCACATGGGGGGGACTTTTAACTATGGCTACACCTTC.

In this sample, this clone turned up once. The chain carries TRBV5-1 and TRBJ2-6; D might be TRBD1 (5 bases). The CDR3 covers 17 residues. V was shortened by 0 bases and J by 0 bases, with 10 bases between the two germline ends. The germline gives CDR1 SGHRS, CDR2 YFSETQ. The CDR3 is CASSLARRGSGANVLTF. The CDR3, as DNA: TGCGCCAGCAGCTTGGCCCGTAGGGGCTCTGGGGCCAACGTCCTGACTTTC.

V gene TRBV28 combines with J gene TRBJ1-6, with D hard to call. Germline V gives CDR1 MDHEN, CDR2 SYDVKM. Trimming removed 6 bases at V and 6 bases at J, with 18 bases between. There are 16 residues in the CDR3. The CDR3, as DNA: TGTGCCAGCAGCCAAGAAGGTTTAGCTAGTAATTCACCCCTCCACTTT. This codes for CASSQEGLASNSPLHF.

The chain uses TRBV2 and TRBJ2-5; 11 bases are a match to TRBD2. Looked up from germline, CDR1 is SNHLY and CDR2 is FYNNEI. The CDR3 contains 14 residues. With V trimmed by 4 bases and J by 5 bases, 3 bases remained unmatched. CDR3 nucleotides: TGTGCCAGCAGTGTATGGACTAGCGGGGAGACCCAGTACTTC. This sequence encodes CASSVWTSGETQYF.

The chain has TRBV7-6 and TRBJ2-5; 7 nucleotides line up with TRBD2. CDR1 and CDR2 (germline): SGHVS, FNYEAQ. The junction had 7 bases not matched to a gene; V was cut back by 5 bases and J by 1 base. There are 15 residues in the CDR3. Written as DNA, the CDR3 is TGTGCCAGCAGCGTCGGGCGGGGGACCCAAGAGACCCAGTACTTC. Amino acids: CASSVGRGTQETQYF. Supplemented by reference TRBV7-6 and TRBJ2-5, the full variable domain reads GAGVSQSPRYKVTKRGQDVALRCDPISGHVSLYWYRQALGQGPEFLTYFNYEAQQDKSGLPNDRFSAERPEGSISTLTIQRTEQRDSAMYRCASSVGRGTQETQYFGPGTRLLVL.

The V and J genes are TRBV4-2 and TRBJ2-7, with TRBD1 identical over 8 bases. This CDR3 comprises 13 residues. V trimming: 9 bases; J trimming: 2 bases; junction bases outside the gene matches: 6. The germline gives CDR1 LGHNA, CDR2 YNFKEQ. CDR3 sequence reads: CARPGGSTYEQYF. CDR3 DNA sequence: TGTGCCAGACCAGGGGGCTCAACCTACGAGCAGTACTTC.

J is TRBJ2-1 and V is TRBV19; 9 nucleotides agree with TRBD2. Per germline, CDR1 LNHDA and CDR2 SQIVND (reference sequence). The CDR3 totals 17 residues. V lost 3 bases, J lost 5 bases, and 11 bases stayed unmatched. The CDR3 loop reads CASSIKPSGVYHNEQFF. CDR3 in DNA: TGTGCCAGTAGTATTAAGCCTAGCGGGGTCTACCACAATGAGCAGTTCTTC.

The chain couples TRBV11-2 to TRBJ2-2; perhaps TRBD1 as D (5 bases). Germline V gene lookup returns CDR1 SGHAT and CDR2 FQNNGV. V dropped 4 bases and J dropped 7 bases, with 7 bases sitting between them. There are 12 residues in the CDR3. The CDR3 sequence: CASSWGNGELFF. The CDR3 region has the DNA TGTGCCAGCAGCTGGGGCAACGGGGAGCTGTTTTTT.

V is TRBV28 and J is TRBJ2-2; 7 bases line up with TRBD1. Losses at the gene ends were 6 bases for V and 5 bases for J; bases not matched to a gene: 6. This CDR3 region has 14 residues. Germline loops: CDR1 MDHEN, CDR2 SYDVKM. CDR3 in amino acids: CASRPQGSTGELFF. The CDR3 DNA follows: TGTGCCAGCAGACCACAGGGGAGTACCGGGGAGCTGTTTTTT.

This sequence joins TRBV5-1 and TRBJ2-1; D might be TRBD1 or TRBD2, each matching 6 bases. The germline CDR1 and CDR2 sequences are SGHRS and YFSETQ. The CDR3 is 15 amino acids. V lost 4 bases, J lost 0 bases, and 11 bases lay in between. The CDR3 nucleotides are TGCGCCAGCAGCCAACGGGGGCCCTCCTACAATGAGCAGTTCTTC. It translates to CASSQRGPSYNEQFF.

This clone was detected only once. The rearrangement joins TRBV7-2 to TRBJ2-1; TRBD1 agrees at 8 bases. Germline CDR1 SGHTA, CDR2 FQGNSA. With 2 bases clipped from V and 7 bases from J, the junction kept 7 bases outside the gene matches. The CDR3 consists of 15 residues. The chain's CDR3 is CASSLRDRLPNEQFF. The CDR3 nucleotides read TGTGCCAGCAGCTTACGGGACAGGCTCCCTAATGAGCAGTTCTTC.

This chain links TRBV28 with TRBJ2-1, with a weak D call TRBD2 (6 bases). This CDR3 spans 14 amino acids. CDR1 is MDHEN and CDR2 is SYDVKM in the germline V gene. Trimming left V 8 bases short and J 8 bases short, with 19 bases between. CDR3 nucleotide sequence: TGTGCCAGCCTCGGGGGTTCGGTTCACCATGAGCAGTTCTTC. It translates to CASLGGSVHHEQFF.

This chain connects TRBV6-4 to TRBJ1-1, with D unresolved. V lost 8 bases and J lost 4, with 5 bases in between. CDR3 length: 10 residues. Germline CDR1 MRHNA, CDR2 SNTAGT. The CDR3 bases are TGTGCCAGCCGGCCCACTGAAGCTTTCTTT. Translating gives CASRPTEAFF.

This chain joins TRBV6-6 and TRBJ2-3; 8 bases are shared with TRBD2. The CDR3 has 15 amino acids. Germline-derived CDR1 and CDR2 are MNHNY and SVGAGI (reference sequence). With V trimmed by 7 bases and J by 6 bases, 12 bases remained unmatched. In nucleotides, the CDR3 is TGTGCCAGCAAAAGCCCGGGACTAGTAGAGGATACGCAGTATTTT. Translating it yields CASKSPGLVEDTQYF.

The chain uses TRBV28 and TRBJ1-3, with no clear D. CDR1 MDHEN and CDR2 SYDVKM come from the germline V gene. The length of the CDR3 is 16 residues. V was trimmed by 5 bases and J by 4 bases, leaving 18 bases between them. The CDR3 coding sequence is TGTGCCAGCAGTGTAACCCTCTGTATCGCCGGAAACACCATATATTTT. Amino acids: CASSVTLCIAGNTIYF.